This TCR beta chain was obtained from a study of Graves' ophthalmopathy and Graves' hyperthyroidism. RNA transcripts were the source from which TCR beta CDR3 regions were amplified. Investigators did first-round RT-PCR with HTBI primers, then second-round multiplex PCR. TCRdb passed the multiplex PCR reads through MiXCR, listing each CDR3 protein once. The profile shows around 1,200,000 distinct CDR3 sequences, less than 45% of them singletons. CDR1 SGHKS and CDR2 YYEKEE come from the germline V gene (reference sequence). The CDR3 is 15 residues long. V lost 6 bases and J lost 4, with 20 bases in between. This clonotype was picked up a small number of times.

Material for sequencing was peripheral blood or thyroid tissue (not recorded which). The origin of this receptor is an adult man with Graves' hyperthyroidism. V gene TRBV5-5 combines with J gene TRBJ2-7, with D perhaps being TRBD1 or TRBD2 (5 bases each). The CDR3 protein is CASTLAGAVEYEQYF. In DNA form, the CDR3 reads TGTGCCAGCACCCTCGCCGGGGCGGTTGAGTACGAGCAGTACTTC.